A single sample gave rise to the 23 T cell receptor beta chains below, sequenced in a study of cytomegalovirus exposure and HLA in healthy donors. Assay used: immunoSEQ multiplex PCR; TCRdb lists only in-frame clones, some missing. The sample carries about 73,000 clones, around 94% recorded once. Sequencing used PBMCs. These receptors were collected from a woman aged 18-29 years in good health and CMV-seropositive.

The chain is built from TRBV15 and TRBJ1-2, with TRBD1 as a possible D gene (6 bases). CDR3 length equals 14 residues. V lost 1 base, J lost 1 base, and 7 bases lay in between. Germline V gene lookup returns CDR1 LNHNV and CDR2 YYDKDF (reference sequence). The CDR3 coding sequence is TGTGCCACCAGCAGAGGAGGGGGTAACTATGGCTACACCTTC. Its protein product is CATSRGGGNYGYTF.

The V gene is TRBV28, the J gene TRBJ1-1, with 8 bases lining up with TRBD1. Germline CDR1 is MDHEN and CDR2 is SYDVKM. This CDR3 region has 16 residues. V lost 0 bases, J lost 3 bases, and 6 bases stayed unmatched. The CDR3 spells CASSLWAGGADTEAFF. In DNA, the CDR3 is TGTGCCAGCAGTTTATGGGCAGGGGGCGCCGACACTGAAGCTTTCTTT.

This clone was detected only once. For the CDR3, the DNA is TGTGCCAGCAGTTCCCGACATGACCAGCCCCAGCATTTT. Protein sequence: CASSSRHDQPQHF. The gene calls are TRBV6-4 and TRBJ1-5; D not resolved. This CDR3 comprises 13 residues. CDR1 and CDR2 from the germline V gene are MRHNA and SNTAGT. Trimming removed 5 bases from V and 7 bases from J, with 12 bases in between.

This clone occurred a few times. The chain joins TRBV19 to TRBJ1-5; 8 nucleotides align to TRBD1. Germline-derived CDR1 and CDR2 are LNHDA and SQIVND (reference sequence). Unmatched junction bases numbered 5, after V lost 8 bases and J lost 5 bases. This CDR3 comprises 13 residues. The chain's CDR3 is CASSDRVYQPQHF. The DNA for the CDR3 is TGTGCCAGTTCGGACAGGGTCTATCAGCCCCAGCATTTT.

The chain links TRBV5-1 to TRBJ2-2; 9 bases are a match to TRBD1. The length of the CDR3 is 14 residues. V trimming: 5 bases; J trimming: 6 bases; junction bases outside the gene matches: 5. Germline-derived CDR1 and CDR2 are SGHRS and YFSETQ. This CDR3 reads CASRDRGRAGELFF. CDR3 nucleotides: TGCGCCAGCAGGGACAGGGGAAGGGCCGGGGAGCTGTTTTTT. Variable domain in full (rest from reference TRBV5-1 and TRBJ2-2): KAGVTQTPRYLIKTRGQQVTLSCSPISGHRSVSWYQQTPGQGLQFLFEYFSETQRNKGNFPGRFSGRQFSNSRSEMNVSTLELGDSALYLCASRDRGRAGELFFGEGSRLTVL.

CDR3 amino acids: CASSESGTGNEKLFF. CDR3 nucleotide sequence: TGCGCCAGCAGTGAGTCGGGGACAGGGAATGAAAAACTGTTTTTT. The gene calls are TRBV10-1 and TRBJ1-4; TRBD1 aligns across 9 bases. The CDR3 consists of 15 residues. Germline V gives CDR1 WNHNN, CDR2 SYGVQD (reference sequence). Germline trimming cut 0 bases from V and 5 bases from J; bases unmatched to any gene: 1.

This chain connects TRBV27 to TRBJ2-3; D may be TRBD2 (7 bases). Germline-derived CDR1 and CDR2 are MNHEY and SMNVEV (reference sequence). The CDR3 runs to 16 residues. V was clipped by 6 bases and J by 0 bases, with 16 bases between them. This CDR3 is CASSPLAGASTDTQYF. The DNA for the CDR3 is TGTGCCAGCAGCCCCCTCGCGGGGGCCAGCACAGATACGCAGTATTTT.

The chain combines TRBV5-4 with TRBJ2-2; TRBD2 is a possible D gene (6 bases). Germline CDR1 is SGHNT and CDR2 is YYREEE (reference sequence). V lost 0 bases to trimming and J lost 5 bases, with 14 bases between them. CDR3 length: 16 amino acids. CDR3 DNA: TGTGCCAGCAGCTTGGCCAGCGGCGGGGCGACCGGGGAGCTGTTTTTT. It yields the protein CASSLASGGATGELFF.

The chain joins TRBV11-2 to TRBJ2-1, with TRBD1 as a possible D gene (5 bases). This CDR3 is 17 amino acids long. Germline V gene lookup returns CDR1 SGHAT and CDR2 FQNNGV. V was clipped by 1 base and J by 1 base, with 14 bases between them. CDR3 coding DNA: TGTGCCAGCAGCTTAGGCCCTAGGGGTTGGTCCTACAATGAGCAGTTCTTC. It specifies CASSLGPRGWSYNEQFF.

The genes are TRBV27 and TRBJ1-2; D is undetermined. This CDR3 has 15 residues. With 6 bases removed from V and 2 bases from J, the gap between germline ends came to 16 bases. Germline-derived CDR1 and CDR2 are MNHEY and SMNVEV (reference sequence). The CDR3 DNA reads TGTGCCAGCAGCCCCATCGGCAGGCCGAACTATGGCTACACCTTC. As protein: CASSPIGRPNYGYTF.

The chain links TRBV7-3 to TRBJ2-3; D possibly corresponds to TRBD1 (5 bases). The length of the CDR3 is 15 residues. The germline V gene has CDR1 SGHTA and CDR2 FQGTGA. V dropped 6 bases and J dropped 0 bases, with 13 bases sitting between them. The CDR3 DNA is TGTGCCAGCAGTTCCAGGGTACCCAGCACAGATACGCAGTATTTT. The encoded protein is CASSSRVPSTDTQYF.

This chain joins TRBV28 and TRBJ1-5, with D maybe TRBD1 (5 bases). V was shortened by 1 base and J by 1 base, with 14 bases between the two germline ends. The germline gives CDR1 MDHEN, CDR2 SYDVKM. This CDR3 spans 17 amino acids. The CDR3, as DNA: TGTGCCAGCAGTTTATTATCACGGACAATGAGCAATCAGCCCCAGCATTTT. Its protein product is CASSLLSRTMSNQPQHF. Drawing the rest from reference TRBV28 and TRBJ1-5, the complete variable domain is DVKVTQSSRYLVKRTGEKVFLECVQDMDHENMFWYRQDPGLGLRLIYFSYDVKMKEKGDIPEGYSVSREKKERFSLILESASTNQTSMYLCASSLLSRTMSNQPQHFGDGTRLSIL.

J is TRBJ2-3 and V is TRBV27; 9 bases align to TRBD2. V was clipped by 5 bases and J by 5 bases; unmatched bases: 5. The germline V gene has CDR1 MNHEY and CDR2 SMNVEV (reference sequence). The CDR3 sequence is 14 residues long. The CDR3 DNA reads TGTGCCAGCAGTCGCCAGACTAGCGGAGATACGCAGTATTTT. It is translated as CASSRQTSGDTQYF.

The chain recombines TRBV4-2 with TRBJ2-3, with 9 bases fitting TRBD1. After removal of 2 bases from V and 0 bases from J, the junction contained 6 bases not matched to a gene. The CDR3 sequence is 17 residues long. The germline gives CDR1 LGHNA, CDR2 YNFKEQ. The CDR3 reads CASSQLRDRESTDTQYF. CDR3 coding DNA: TGTGCCAGCAGCCAACTACGGGACAGGGAGAGCACAGATACGCAGTATTTT.

J is TRBJ1-5 and V is TRBV19; D call uncertain. V was pared by 7 bases and J by 1 base, with 8 bases between. The CDR3 spans 13 residues. Germline assignment: CDR1 LNHDA and CDR2 SQIVND (reference sequence). CDR3 in amino acids: CASNRGSNQPQHF. In DNA, the CDR3 is TGTGCCAGTAACCGCGGGAGCAATCAGCCCCAGCATTTT.

This clone appeared once. The chain couples TRBV6-5 to TRBJ2-7; possibly TRBD1 for D (6 bases). V lost 2 bases, J lost 2 bases, and 13 bases lay in between. This CDR3 contains 15 residues. Germline loops: CDR1 MNHEY, CDR2 SVGAGI. The CDR3 sequence: CASSYGSGVPYEQYF. The CDR3 region has the DNA TGTGCCAGCAGTTACGGCTCAGGGGTCCCCTACGAGCAGTACTTC.

The gene calls are TRBV11-3 and TRBJ2-1; 9 bases line up with TRBD2. Looked up from germline, CDR1 is SGHNT and CDR2 is YENEEA. Trimming at V came to 1 base and at J to 8 bases, leaving 9 bases not matched to a gene. This CDR3 is 16 amino acids long. CDR3 nucleotides: TGTGCCAGCAGCTTAGGGTCTGGCGGGAGGGGGCATGAGCAGTTCTTC. This encodes CASSLGSGGRGHEQFF.

V usage is TRBV13 and J usage is TRBJ2-4, with 13 bases identical to TRBD2. There are 18 residues in the CDR3. The V segment lost 5 bases and the J segment 1 base; nucleotides outside the gene matches: 8. Germline assignment: CDR1 PRHDT and CDR2 FYEKMQ (reference sequence). CDR3 sequence: CASSPQTSGGMAKNIQYF. CDR3 nucleotide sequence: TGTGCCAGCAGCCCCCAGACTAGCGGGGGGATGGCCAAAAACATTCAGTACTTC.

The V and J genes are TRBV27 and TRBJ1-6; 7 bases agree with TRBD1. This CDR3 spans 13 amino acids. Trimming removed 6 bases from V and 7 bases from J; junction bases left unmatched: 3. Looked up from germline, CDR1 is MNHEY and CDR2 is SMNVEV (reference sequence). Here the CDR3 DNA reads TGTGCCAGCAGCCGGGACAGCAATTCACCCCTCCACTTT. It codes for CASSRDSNSPLHF.

CDR3 DNA sequence: TGCGCCAGCAGCCAAGGTATTGCAGGGAGGGGCTATGGCTACACCTTC. Amino acids: CASSQGIAGRGYGYTF. The chain uses TRBV4-1 and TRBJ1-2; tentative D call: TRBD1 (5 bases). The ends were cut back, 1 base at V and 4 bases at J, with 16 bases in the middle. The V gene's germline CDR1 is MGHRA and CDR2 YSYEKL. The CDR3 has 16 residues.

This chain joins TRBV19 and TRBJ2-7; 8 bases match TRBD1. Germline V gene data show CDR1 as LNHDA and CDR2 as SQIVND (reference sequence). The CDR3 is 14 residues long. Germline trimming cut 3 bases from V and 0 bases from J; bases unmatched to any gene: 1. The CDR3 here is CASSIGQGSYEQYF. DNA for the CDR3: TGTGCCAGTAGTATCGGACAGGGCTCCTACGAGCAGTACTTC.

This chain joins TRBV5-6 and TRBJ2-3; TRBD2 aligns across 13 bases. CDR3 size: 17 residues. Germline V lookup: CDR1 SGHDT, CDR2 YYEEEE. The V gene end was trimmed by 4 bases and the J gene end by 8 bases; junction bases not matched to a gene: 13. The CDR3 sequence is CASSRTPGLAGEGTQYF. The CDR3 DNA reads TGTGCCAGCAGCCGTACACCCGGACTAGCGGGGGAGGGTACGCAGTATTTT.

The CDR3 sequence is CASSRGEGYTF. The CDR3, as DNA: TGTGCCAGCAGCCGCGGTGAGGGCTACACCTTC. This chain uses TRBV7-8 with TRBJ1-2; D gene unclear. V lost 5 bases and J 8 bases, leaving 9 bases between the germline ends. Germline CDR1 is SGHVS and CDR2 is FQNEAQ. The CDR3 runs to 11 residues. The full variable domain, rest sourced from reference TRBV7-8 and TRBJ1-2, is GAGVSQSPRYKVAKRGQDVALRCDPISGHVSLFWYQQALGQGPEFLTYFQNEAQLDKSGLPSDRFFAERPEGSVSTLKIQRTQQEDSAVYLCASSRGEGYTFGSGTRLTVV.